This T cell receptor (beta chain) stems from a study of shared clonotypes between healthy human individuals (TCRdb year 2020). Regarding the study in general: A couple of women and three men aged 18 to 49 years were included in the cohort. The study deeply sequenced blood TCR repertoires of five healthy adults to estimate repertoire size and the extent of clonotype sharing between individuals. For each donor, CD4 naive and CD4 memory were each given three plates, CD8 naive was given two plates, and CD8 memory was given one plate. Libraries were prepared and TCR repertoires were sequenced by different laboratories using diverse techniques, in order to increase sequencing depth and limit assay-specific biases. Leukapheresis yielded between about 0.85 and 9.5 billion PBMCs per donor.

Study-wide findings and limitations: Naive subsets generally had larger estimated clonotype richness than memory subsets did. Sampling was limited to blood, and TCR repertoires in tissue likely differ from TCR repertoires in blood. Compared with non-shared clonotypes, clonotypes shared by all four sorted-subset donors had higher generation probabilities. Pairwise subsampling led to the expectation that sequencing depth would affect the degree of clonotype sharing among donors. Sharing across a few donors was observed for approximately 4.6% of naive CD4, under 4% of naive CD8, over 2% of memory CD4, and around 0.4% of memory CD8 clonotypes. Because the study included only a small number of donors, the genetic and exposure-history diversity represented was limited. Incomplete sequencing was indicated by rarefaction of sorted-subset datasets, despite the large sequencing depth.

Using the deep immunoSEQ assay, TCR CDR3 regions were amplified from genomic DNA by multiplex PCR. Genomic DNA extracted from each cell subset was distributed evenly over all wells of several immunoSEQ 96-well plates, and each plate served as one replicate. Each replicate PCR for sorted subsets received roughly 200 ng genomic DNA, equal to 28,000 or so T cell genomes. Purified libraries were measured with a Qubit 3.0 fluorometer, size-checked on a Bioanalyzer 2100, and measured again with the KAPA Library Quantification kit. Every immunoSEQ 96-well plate was sequenced on a separate single-read 150-cycle Illumina NextSeq 550 flow cell. As for the authors' bioinformatics: The immunoSEQ output contained only junctional sequences without quality scores, so filtering could not match that applied to full-length reads. To assign V/J genes and CDR3, sequences were annotated using PyIR, a Python wrapper for IgBLAST v1.9, with IMGT germline references. Reads were filtered out if the reads had weak V/J assignments (E-value above 1e-6), no CDR3, stop codons, out-of-frame junctions, or ambiguous translated residues. A V3J clonotype was defined by an identical inferred V gene, J gene, and CDR3 amino acid sequence. To compute the percentage overlap between repertoires, the number of shared unique clonotypes was divided by the size of the smaller repertoire. Richness of each repertoire was evaluated using RTK rarefaction, the Chao1 estimator, and Recon v2.1 estimates of unobserved clonotypes. For all TCRbeta clonotypes obtained by the gDNA method from several donors, generation probabilities were computed with OLGA. Imported from immuneACCESS, the table was reduced by TCRdb to in-frame sequences with V and J called. These copies leave out some clones; in studies compared against another copy, an unresolved V gene accounts for under half, and the cause of the remainder is not known. The D gene and trimming were derived from the DNA, and the V and J assignments and clone size from that table. This sample lists millions of clones; 95% were detected once. The ten largest clonotypes hold roughly 0.13% of the sample.

Reading from cysteine to phenylalanine, the CDR3 counts 14 amino acids. The only DNA kept is the CDR3, 42 bases in frame from the first base. For CDR1 and CDR2, the germline V gene lists KGHSH and LQKENI. Trimming at the junction amounts to 1 base on V and 3 bases on J, and the germline ends lie 10 bases apart. About this clone: Its antigen remains unidentified. There are no base qualities to consult, and no much larger clone falls within one base.

The donors were healthy, HIV-negative adults who had no recently reported acute infections or vaccinations. All donors were Caucasian adults living in Nashville, Tennessee, USA. CD4+ T cells were enriched by magnetic negative selection; naive cells were then positively selected on CD45RA, and the negative fraction formed the memory subset. After blood collection by leukapheresis, PBMCs were isolated using Ficoll-Histopaque density gradient centrifugation and then cryopreserved in the vapor phase of liquid nitrogen. Analytical flow cytometry was used to check the purity and quantity of each magnetically sorted T cell population. Genomic DNA was isolated from every sorted fraction and measured by UV absorbance on a Nanodrop 2000c.

This sequence originates from a man in his late teens or twenties in good health. Recombination connected TRBV18 to TRBJ2-7; the D gene is possibly TRBD1 or TRBD2, each agreeing over 5 bases. Specimen: naive CD4+ T cells sorted from blood. The label giving this sample's cell subset or site can be read as: CD45RA+ positively selected. The DNA sequence is given as TGTGCCAGCTCACCACGGGGGTACGGCTACGAGCAGTACTTC. Its protein reads: CASSPRGYGYEQYF.